This T cell receptor (beta chain) comes out of a study of cytomegalovirus exposure and HLA in healthy donors. Sequenced by immunoSEQ multiplex PCR; TCRdb stores in-frame clones only, minus some. Here the sample spans about 56,000 clones, around nine tenths being singletons. Study observations and caveats: There were some public TCRs occurring in many donors, but most TCR sequences were rare. Subsequent analysis showed first-cohort TCR clusters tending to co-occur in some 120 validation repertoires.

A note on this clone: Its antigen is not identified.

The validation cohort, a group of around 130 subjects, included the donors and was separate from the roughly 720-subject first cohort. The sample was PBMCs. The origin of this receptor is a man younger than 35 in good health and CMV-seronegative.

Here the CDR3 DNA reads TGTGCCAGCGTTTCCTACAGCTCCTACAATGAGCAGTTCTTC. It codes for CASVSYSSYNEQFF. The chain links TRBV2 to TRBJ2-1; D is unclear. V lost 8 bases and J 0 bases, leaving 11 bases between the germline ends. The CDR3 has 14 amino acids. Germline CDR1 SNHLY, CDR2 FYNNEI.